The 15 T cell receptor beta chains in this list originate from one sample, sequenced in a study of blood T cell repertoires in COVID-19. Clones were read by immunoSEQ multiplex PCR, and TCRdb kept only the in-frame ones, dropping some. The table records fewer than 300,000 clones, roughly 84% of them present only once. The sequencing sample was made of peripheral blood. The receptors stem from a human donor with COVID-19, enrolled during active disease. The donor label of this sample is uncertain.

The table lists this clone with a few counts. The chain has TRBV27 and TRBJ1-4; 9 bases are shared with TRBD1. The V segment lost 0 bases and the J segment 7 bases; nucleotides outside the gene matches: 9. From germline, CDR1 is MNHEY and CDR2 SMNVEV (reference sequence). The CDR3 covers 17 residues. The CDR3 protein is CASSLSTPGTGLEKLFF. In nucleotides, the CDR3 is TGTGCCAGCAGTTTATCCACCCCCGGGACAGGGCTTGAAAAACTGTTTTTT. The variable domain in full, completed from reference TRBV27 and TRBJ1-4, reads EAQVTQNPRYLITVTGKKLTVTCSQNMNHEYMSWYRQDPGLGLRQIYYSMNVEVTDKGDVPEGYKVSRKEKRNFPLILESPSPNQTSLYFCASSLSTPGTGLEKLFFGSGTQLSVL.

The rearrangement uses TRBV9 and TRBJ2-3; TRBD2 matches 7 bases. This CDR3 has 16 residues. The V gene's germline CDR1 is SGDLS and CDR2 YYNGEE. V trimming: 0 bases; J trimming: 5 bases; junction bases outside the gene matches: 9. This CDR3 is CASSVEGTTTLDTQYF. The CDR3, as DNA: TGTGCCAGCAGCGTAGAAGGGACTACGACATTAGATACGCAGTATTTT.

This clone was counted only a few times. This chain links TRBV27 with TRBJ2-2; TRBD2 agrees at 7 bases. The CDR3 loop spans 16 amino acids. The germline V gene has CDR1 MNHEY and CDR2 SMNVEV (reference sequence). V was clipped by 2 bases and J by 1 base; unmatched bases: 4. CDR3 sequence (DNA): TGTGCCAGCAGTTTAAGCCTAGCGGTGAACACCGGGGAGCTGTTTTTT. Protein sequence: CASSLSLAVNTGELFF.

This clone was picked up one time. The chain couples TRBV4-2 to TRBJ2-3; 10 nucleotides match TRBD2. The V segment lost 1 base and the J segment 5 bases; nucleotides outside the gene matches: 6. The germline V gene has CDR1 LGHNA and CDR2 YNFKEQ. CDR3 length: 16 residues. CDR3 residues: CASSQVRAGGEDTQYF. CDR3 nucleotide sequence: TGTGCCAGCAGCCAAGTGAGAGCGGGAGGGGAAGATACGCAGTATTTT.

The chain has TRBV5-5 and TRBJ1-2; weak D call: TRBD1 (5 bases). This CDR3 has 16 amino acids. The V end was cut by 0 bases, the J end by 8 bases, with 20 bases between. Germline V gives CDR1 SGHKS, CDR2 YYEKEE (reference sequence). The CDR3 DNA follows: TGTGCCAGCAGCTTGGAGGTCCAGGGTACTTATCGGGGCTACACCTTC. This translates into CASSLEVQGTYRGYTF.

This rearrangement joins TRBV28 to TRBJ2-5, with TRBD1 matching over 9 bases. Germline CDR1 and CDR2: MDHEN and SYDVKM. This CDR3 spans 15 amino acids. Trimming cost V 3 bases and J 2 bases; bases outside gene matches: 4. CDR3 region: CASSFMTGGQETQYF. For the CDR3, the DNA is TGTGCCAGCAGTTTTATGACAGGGGGACAAGAGACCCAGTACTTC.

V usage is TRBV27 and J usage is TRBJ2-1; D may be TRBD2 (6 bases). Deletions cut 10 bases from V and 4 bases from J, with 14 bases between. Germline V gene lookup returns CDR1 MNHEY and CDR2 SMNVEV (reference sequence). The CDR3 is made up of 13 amino acids. CDR3 loop: CATRDGGYNEQFF. CDR3 bases: TGTGCCACCCGGGACGGGGGTTACAATGAGCAGTTCTTC.

The chain has TRBV5-1 and TRBJ2-4, with D maybe TRBD1 (5 bases). The CDR3 totals 16 residues. The germline V gene has CDR1 SGHRS and CDR2 YFSETQ. Trimming stripped 0 bases from V and 6 bases from J, with 16 bases between. This CDR3 is CASSLALAGQRNIQYF. CDR3 nucleotides: TGCGCCAGCAGCTTGGCCCTCGCCGGACAAAGAAACATTCAGTACTTC.

This clone was seen only a few times. This sequence joins TRBV7-2 and TRBJ1-3; D uncertain. The ends were cut back, 3 bases at V and 0 bases at J, with 6 bases in the middle. The germline V gene has CDR1 SGHTA and CDR2 FQGNSA. There are 14 residues in the CDR3. The CDR3 sequence: CASSFGVSGNTIYF. The CDR3 DNA reads TGTGCCAGCAGCTTCGGGGTCTCTGGAAACACCATATATTTT. The full variable domain, completed using reference TRBV7-2 and TRBJ1-3, is GAGVSQSPSNKVTEKGKDVELRCDPISGHTALYWYRQSLGQGLEFLIYFQGNSAPDKSGLPSDRFSAERTGGSVSTLTIQRTQQEDSAVYLCASSFGVSGNTIYFGEGSWLTVV.

This clone was detected only a few times. In DNA form, the CDR3 reads TGTGCCAGCAGTTCCCGGAGAGTGGATACGCAGTATTTT. This encodes CASSSRRVDTQYF. J is TRBJ2-3 and V is TRBV28; unclear D gene. Per germline, CDR1 MDHEN and CDR2 SYDVKM. The CDR3 runs 13 residues. The germline V and J ends were trimmed by 4 bases and 6 bases, with 11 bases remaining between them.

This clone was recorded once. The genes are TRBV9 and TRBJ2-1, with D perhaps matching TRBD1 (6 bases). Trimming took 4 bases from V and 4 from J, leaving 21 bases between them. This CDR3 is built from 17 residues. CDR1 and CDR2 (germline): SGDLS, YYNGEE. The CDR3 reads CASSPSRWDTEYNEQFF. CDR3 DNA sequence: TGTGCCAGCAGCCCTTCTAGGTGGGACACGGAATACAATGAGCAGTTCTTC.

The chain couples TRBV6-1 to TRBJ2-7; D is ambiguous. This CDR3 is 12 amino acids long. CDR1 and CDR2 (germline): MNHNS, SASEGT. Trimming left V 8 bases short and J 3 bases short, with 11 bases between. DNA of the CDR3: TGTGCCAGCGCGGCCCGGAGCTACGAGCAGTACTTC. Its translation is CASAARSYEQYF.

The V call is TRBV6-2 or TRBV6-3, the J call TRBJ1-1, with TRBD1 identical over 7 bases. CDR1 MNHEY and CDR2 SVGEGT come from the germline V gene. The CDR3 sequence is 14 residues long. The J segment lost 11 bases and the V segment lost 1 base, leaving 10 bases of the junction unmatched. DNA of the CDR3: TGTGCCAGCAGTTACTTCGGACAGGACCGGGGGGCTTTCTTT. Protein sequence: CASSYFGQDRGAFF.

The chain joins TRBV2 to TRBJ2-1, with a weak D call TRBD1 (6 bases). Germline CDR1 reads SNHLY; CDR2 reads FYNNEI. Trimming shortened V by 3 bases and J by 6 bases, and 9 bases separated the two germline ends. This CDR3 has 13 residues. The CDR3 DNA follows: TGTGCCAGCAGTGAGAGGGGGTTCAATGAGCAGTTCTTC. Protein: CASSERGFNEQFF.

V and J are TRBV28 and TRBJ2-3; 11 bases agree with TRBD2. Per the germline V gene, CDR1 is MDHEN and CDR2 is SYDVKM. The ends lost 6 bases at V and 6 bases at J; junction bases unmatched: 8. CDR3 size: 15 residues. The CDR3 reads CASSPGTSGGDTQYF. Here the CDR3 DNA reads TGTGCCAGCAGCCCCGGGACTAGCGGAGGGGATACGCAGTATTTT.